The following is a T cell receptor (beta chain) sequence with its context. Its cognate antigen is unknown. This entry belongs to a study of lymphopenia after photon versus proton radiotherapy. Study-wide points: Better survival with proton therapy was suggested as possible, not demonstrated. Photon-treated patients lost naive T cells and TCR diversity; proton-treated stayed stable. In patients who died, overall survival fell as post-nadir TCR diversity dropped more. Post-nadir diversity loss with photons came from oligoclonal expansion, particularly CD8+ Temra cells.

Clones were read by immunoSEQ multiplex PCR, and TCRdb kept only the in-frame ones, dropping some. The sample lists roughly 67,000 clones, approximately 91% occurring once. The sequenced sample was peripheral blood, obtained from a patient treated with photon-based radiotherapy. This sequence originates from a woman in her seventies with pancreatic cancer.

This CDR3 is CASSPIGKETQYF. CDR3 coding DNA: TGCGCCAGCAGCCCCATCGGGAAGGAGACCCAGTACTTC. The chain carries TRBV5-1 and TRBJ2-5; tentative D call: TRBD2 (5 bases). Trimming left V 4 bases short and J 5 bases short, with 12 bases between. The CDR3 has 13 residues. From germline, CDR1 is SGHRS and CDR2 YFSETQ.